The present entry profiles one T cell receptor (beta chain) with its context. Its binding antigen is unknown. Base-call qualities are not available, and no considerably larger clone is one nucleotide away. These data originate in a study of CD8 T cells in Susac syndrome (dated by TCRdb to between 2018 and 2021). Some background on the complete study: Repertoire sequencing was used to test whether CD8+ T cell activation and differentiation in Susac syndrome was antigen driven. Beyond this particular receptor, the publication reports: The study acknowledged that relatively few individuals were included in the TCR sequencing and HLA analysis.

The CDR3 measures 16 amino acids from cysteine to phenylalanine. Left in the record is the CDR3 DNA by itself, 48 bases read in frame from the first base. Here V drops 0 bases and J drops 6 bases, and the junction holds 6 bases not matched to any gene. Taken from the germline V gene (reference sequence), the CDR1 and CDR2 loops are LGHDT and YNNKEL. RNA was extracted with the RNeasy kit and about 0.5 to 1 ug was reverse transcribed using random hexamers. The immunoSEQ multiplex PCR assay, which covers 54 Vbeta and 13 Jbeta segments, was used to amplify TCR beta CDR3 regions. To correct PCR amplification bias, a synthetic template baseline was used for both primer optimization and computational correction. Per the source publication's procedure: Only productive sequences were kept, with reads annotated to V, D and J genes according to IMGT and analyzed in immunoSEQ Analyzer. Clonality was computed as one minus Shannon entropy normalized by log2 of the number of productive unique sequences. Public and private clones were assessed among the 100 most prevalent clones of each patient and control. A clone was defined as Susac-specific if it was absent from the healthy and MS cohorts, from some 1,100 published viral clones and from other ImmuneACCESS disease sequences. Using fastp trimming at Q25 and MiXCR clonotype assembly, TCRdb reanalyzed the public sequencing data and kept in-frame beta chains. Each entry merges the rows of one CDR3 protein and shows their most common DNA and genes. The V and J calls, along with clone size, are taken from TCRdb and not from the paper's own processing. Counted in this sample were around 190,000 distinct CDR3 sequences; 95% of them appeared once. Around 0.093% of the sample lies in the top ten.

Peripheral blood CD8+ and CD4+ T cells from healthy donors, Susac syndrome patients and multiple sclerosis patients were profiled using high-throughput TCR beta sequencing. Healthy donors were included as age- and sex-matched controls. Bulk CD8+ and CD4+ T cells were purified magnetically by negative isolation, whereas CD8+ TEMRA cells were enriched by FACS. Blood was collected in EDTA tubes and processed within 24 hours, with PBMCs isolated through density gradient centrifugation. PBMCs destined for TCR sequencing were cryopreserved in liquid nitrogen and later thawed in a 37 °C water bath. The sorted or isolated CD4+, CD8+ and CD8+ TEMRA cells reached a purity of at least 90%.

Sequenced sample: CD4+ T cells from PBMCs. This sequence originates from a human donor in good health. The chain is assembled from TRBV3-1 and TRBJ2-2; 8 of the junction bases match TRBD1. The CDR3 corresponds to CASSQDRQGNSGELFF. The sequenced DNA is TGTGCCAGCAGCCAAGATCGACAGGGGAATTCCGGGGAGCTGTTTTTT.